These T cell receptor beta chains were read from a single sample in a study of T cells in Graves' hyperthyroidism and ophthalmopathy. TCRdb reanalysed the multiplex PCR reads using MiXCR and keeps one entry per CDR3 protein. Of around 500,000 distinct CDR3 sequences listed, about 14% are singletons. The specimen was blood. The receptors derive from a woman aged 40 to 50 with Graves' hyperthyroidism. Each CDR3 is given with its conserved first and last residue. Each record gives: clone size, J gene, V gene, D gene, CDR3 protein, CDR3 DNA. A D gene is named only where the DNA matches it firmly. A clone size is listed for some rows: how often the clone was seen (once, few, many), or a class if it is expanded.

>NA|TRBJ2-7|TRBV12-5|TRBD2
CASGFLLAGIRSYEQYF
TGTGCTAGTGGTTTTCTCCTAGCGGGAATTAGGTCCTACGAGCAGTACTTC
>NA|TRBJ2-7|TRBV2|NA
CASTQGLPYEQYF
TGTGCCAGCACACAGGGACTACCCTACGAGCAGTACTTC
>many|TRBJ2-1|TRBV28|TRBD2
CASSSPSGRGEQFF
TGTGCCAGCAGTTCCCCTAGCGGGAGGGGTGAGCAGTTCTTC
>NA|TRBJ2-2|TRBV4-1|TRBD2
CASSQAGLNTGELFF
TGCGCCAGCAGCCAGGCGGGACTAAACACCGGGGAGCTGTTTTTT
>many|TRBJ2-3|TRBV2|TRBD2
CASTEEAGVSTDTQYF
TGTGCCAGCACCGAGGAGGCGGGAGTCAGCACAGATACGCAGTATTTT
>few|TRBJ2-7|TRBV18|NA
CASSAGTEGSEQYF
TGTGCCAGCTCAGCGGGGACCGAGGGCTCCGAGCAGTACTTC
>many|TRBJ2-1|TRBV30|TRBD2
CAWSPGLAGVGEQFF
TGTGCCTGGAGTCCCGGACTAGCGGGAGTGGGTGAGCAGTTCTTC
>NA|TRBJ2-2|TRBV5-1|NA
CASSAAGELFF
TGCGCCAGCAGCGCGGCCGGGGAGCTGTTTTTT
>few|TRBJ2-7|TRBV12-3/TRBV12-4|TRBD2
CASSYGTSVDEQYF
TGTGCCAGCAGTTATGGGACTAGCGTTGATGAGCAGTACTTC
>many|TRBJ2-1|TRBV27|NA
CASSLSSGNEQFF
TGTGCCAGCAGTTTATCTAGCGGCAATGAGCAGTTCTTC
>many|TRBJ2-3|TRBV7-6|TRBD2
CASSQIAGGITDTQYF
TGTGCCAGCAGCCAAATAGCGGGAGGGATCACAGATACGCAGTATTTT
>NA|TRBJ1-2|TRBV20-1|NA
CSAGSVQGIGGYTF
TGCAGTGCTGGTAGCGTACAGGGAATTGGTGGCTACACCTTC
>few|TRBJ2-2|TRBV29-1|NA
CSVDGFGGTGELFF
TGCAGCGTTGACGGGTTCGGAGGAACCGGGGAGCTGTTTTTT
>many|TRBJ2-3|TRBV12-3/TRBV12-4|NA
CASSLATNTDTQYF
TGTGCCAGCAGTTTAGCGACTAACACAGATACGCAGTATTTT
>few|TRBJ2-1|TRBV24-1|NA
CATSASTASSYNEQFF
TGTGCCACCAGTGCTTCAACAGCGAGCTCCTACAATGAGCAGTTCTTC
>NA|TRBJ1-6|TRBV4-1|TRBD1
CASSQGTGGLGNSPLHF
TGCGCCAGCAGCCAGGGGACAGGGGGCCTGGGGAATTCACCCCTCCACTTT
>many|TRBJ1-2|TRBV24-1|NA
CATSDSGQLYGYTF
TGTGCCACCAGTGACTCCGGACAGCTCTATGGCTACACCTTC
>NA|TRBJ1-5|TRBV4-1|NA
CASSHIENNQPQHF
TGCGCCAGCAGCCATATAGAAAACAATCAGCCCCAGCATTTT
>many|TRBJ2-7|TRBV5-1|TRBD1
CASSLQGTAYEQYF
TGCGCCAGCAGCTTACAGGGGACCGCCTACGAGCAGTACTTC
>NA|TRBJ1-6|TRBV29-1|NA
CSVEASVLYNSPLHF
TGCAGCGTTGAAGCATCGGTACTATATAATTCACCCCTCCACTTT
>many|TRBJ2-7|TRBV7-3|NA
CASSLTSGKGYEQYF
TGTGCCAGCAGCTTAACATCGGGAAAGGGTTACGAGCAGTACTTC
>NA|TRBJ2-3|TRBV7-8|NA
CASSLALRSGSTDTQYF
TGTGCCAGCAGCTTAGCGCTAAGGAGCGGGAGCACAGATACGCAGTATTTT
>many|TRBJ1-2|TRBV12-3/TRBV12-4|NA
CASSPGQNFYGYTF
TGTGCCAGCAGTCCAGGACAGAATTTTTACGGCTACACCTTC
>few|TRBJ2-7|TRBV6-5|NA
CASSYVAGTLGEQYF
TGTGCCAGCAGTTACGTGGCGGGAACTCTAGGAGAGCAGTACTTC
>few|TRBJ1-4|TRBV19|TRBD1
CASSSQGQTVRLHEKLFF
TGTGCCAGTAGTTCCCAGGGACAGACGGTCCGTCTACATGAAAAACTGTTTTTT
>many|TRBJ2-7|TRBV5-8|NA
CASSSNRAHEQYF
TGTGCCAGCAGCTCGAACAGGGCCCACGAGCAGTACTTC
>many|TRBJ2-5|TRBV29-1|NA
CSVTTRSQETQYF
TGCAGCGTGACGACTAGAAGCCAAGAGACCCAGTACTTC
>few|TRBJ2-7|TRBV9|TRBD1
CASSVAYRGEEQYF
TGTGCCAGCAGCGTAGCCTACAGGGGTGAAGAGCAGTACTTC
>NA|TRBJ1-1|TRBV5-6|NA
CASSLERVMNTEAFF
TGTGCCAGCAGCTTGGAAAGGGTCATGAACACTGAAGCTTTCTTT
>few|TRBJ2-5|TRBV5-1|TRBD2
CASSPQTSGKETQYF
TGCGCCAGCAGCCCACAGACTAGCGGAAAAGAGACCCAGTACTTC
>NA|TRBJ2-7|TRBV6-1|TRBD1
CASSSLGQGRPYEQYF
TGTGCCAGCAGTTCCTTAGGACAGGGTAGACCCTACGAGCAGTACTTC
>many|TRBJ2-1|TRBV20-1|NA
CSARSFGLFNEQFF
TGCAGTGCTAGATCGTTTGGACTCTTCAATGAGCAGTTCTTC
>NA|TRBJ1-5|TRBV12-3/TRBV12-4|NA
CASSLGSVNQPQHF
TGTGCCAGCAGTTTGGGGTCAGTCAATCAGCCCCAGCATTTT
>many|TRBJ2-3|TRBV19|NA
CASSMPSDAKDTDTQYF
TGTGCCAGTAGTATGCCCTCGGACGCGAAGGACACAGATACGCAGTATTTT
>many|TRBJ2-2|TRBV6-1|NA
CASSEQKTGELFF
TGTGCCAGCAGTGAACAAAAAACCGGGGAGCTGTTTTTT
>NA|TRBJ2-4|TRBV28|NA
CATKTGAKNIQYF
TGTGCCACCAAAACAGGGGCCAAAAACATTCAGTACTTC
>NA|TRBJ1-1|TRBV7-8|NA
CASSHPDGLNTEAFF
TGTGCCAGCAGCCATCCGGACGGACTGAACACTGAAGCTTTCTTT
>few|TRBJ2-1|TRBV5-6|NA
CASSFDRISYNEQFF
TGTGCCAGCAGCTTTGACAGGATCTCCTACAATGAGCAGTTCTTC
>many|TRBJ2-4|TRBV18|TRBD1
CASSPRTGRADIQYF
TGTGCCAGCTCCCCCCGGACAGGGCGGGCGGACATTCAGTACTTC
>many|TRBJ2-1|TRBV6-1|TRBD2
CASSYRLAGYRNEQFF
TGTGCCAGCAGTTACAGACTAGCGGGCTATAGGAATGAGCAGTTCTTC
>many|TRBJ2-2|TRBV7-2|TRBD2
CASSLYRLAGTGELFF
TGTGCCAGCAGTCTTTATCGACTAGCGGGGACCGGGGAGCTGTTTTTT
>few|TRBJ2-7|TRBV2|NA
CASSEGSLNSYGQYF
TGTGCCAGCAGTGAAGGGTCGCTAAACTCCTACGGGCAGTACTTC
>many|TRBJ1-2|TRBV3-1|NA
CASSQEGPGGYTF
TGTGCCAGCAGCCAAGAAGGGCCCGGGGGCTACACCTTC
>NA|TRBJ2-4|TRBV6-2/TRBV6-3|NA
CASAGSQLAKNIQYF
TGTGCCAGCGCCGGGAGCCAACTAGCCAAAAACATTCAGTACTTC
>NA|TRBJ2-7|TRBV19|TRBD1
CATGTGGPRGEQYF
TGTGCCACGGGGACAGGGGGTCCCAGGGGCGAGCAGTACTTC
>NA|TRBJ1-4|TRBV6-1|NA
CASSERGGAANEKLFF
TGTGCCAGCAGTGAAAGGGGAGGGGCGGCTAATGAAAAACTGTTTTTT
>many|TRBJ1-5|TRBV28|NA
CASRTGQGSNQPQHF
TGTGCCAGCAGGACCGGGCAGGGCTCCAATCAGCCCCAGCATTTT
>NA|TRBJ2-3|TRBV3-1|TRBD1
CASSQPPGTDTDTQYF
TGTGCCAGCAGCCAACCCCCCGGGACAGACACAGATACGCAGTATTTT
>few|TRBJ2-1|TRBV9|TRBD2
CASSPTGLKEQFF
TGTGCCAGCAGCCCGACGGGACTAAAAGAGCAGTTCTTC
>many|TRBJ1-6|TRBV19|NA
CASGGSSYNSPLHF
TGTGCCAGCGGAGGGAGCTCCTATAATTCACCCCTCCACTTT
>many|TRBJ2-3|TRBV7-9|TRBD2
CASSRTSGRAPSTDTQYF
TGTGCCAGCAGTCGGACTAGCGGGAGGGCCCCAAGCACAGATACGCAGTATTTT